The 13 T cell receptor beta chains below all came from one sample that was sequenced in a study of shared clonotypes between healthy human individuals. Assay used: immunoSEQ multiplex PCR; TCRdb lists only in-frame clones, some missing. The sample yields 2 million to 2.5 million clones, roughly 94% seen once. CD45RO negativity and positive selection for CCR7 defined naive CD8 cells, a population that excluded terminally differentiated effector memory CD45RA+ cells. Sample: naive CD8+ T cells sorted from blood. These receptors all stem from a young man in good health.

This clone was counted once. The V and J genes are TRBV10-2 and TRBJ2-4; TRBD1 matches 10 bases. V gave up 5 bases and J gave up 8 bases; unmatched junction bases: 6. This CDR3 spans 14 amino acids. Germline CDR1 and CDR2: WSHSY and SAAADI. The CDR3 DNA is TGCGCCAGCAGTCTGACAGGGGGCGTGGACATTCAGTACTTC. Protein product: CASSLTGGVDIQYF.

The chain combines TRBV4-1 with TRBJ2-3; TRBD2 aligns across 13 bases. The CDR3 sequence is 17 residues long. Germline loops: CDR1 MGHRA, CDR2 YSYEKL. With 0 bases clipped from V and 3 bases from J, the junction kept 3 bases outside the gene matches. The CDR3 nucleotides are TGCGCCAGCAGCCAAGAGGGACTAGCGGGGTTGACAGATACGCAGTATTTT. Its protein product is CASSQEGLAGLTDTQYF.

V is TRBV4-3 and J is TRBJ2-3; 8 bases are shared with TRBD2. The V segment lost 5 bases and the J segment 4 bases; nucleotides outside the gene matches: 5. Germline assignment: CDR1 LGHNA and CDR2 YSLEER. The CDR3 runs to 14 residues. Here the CDR3 DNA reads TGCGCCAGCAGCAAGGGACTAGGACCAGATACGCAGTATTTT. Translation gives CASSKGLGPDTQYF.

In its sample, this clone was seen once. The CDR3 DNA reads TGTGCCAGCAGTCCTCGGGGCTTTAATTCACCCCTCCACTTT. Its protein product is CASSPRGFNSPLHF. The J gene is TRBJ1-6, the V gene TRBV9, with D perhaps matching TRBD1 (5 bases). The V end lost 5 bases, the J end lost 6 bases, and 12 bases lay between the germline ends. From germline, CDR1 is SGDLS and CDR2 YYNGEE. The length of the CDR3 is 14 residues. Looking up the rest from reference TRBV9 and TRBJ1-6 gives the full variable domain: DSGVTQTPKHLITATGQRVTLRCSPRSGDLSVYWYQQSLDQGLQFLIQYYNGEERAKGNILERFSAQQFPDLHSELNLSSLELGDSALYFCASSPRGFNSPLHFGNGTRLTVT.

V gene TRBV11-1 combines with J gene TRBJ2-7; tentative D call: TRBD2 (5 bases). V was clipped by 5 bases and J by 2 bases, with 10 bases between them. CDR3 length: 13 residues. CDR1 and CDR2 (germline): SGHAT, FQDESV (reference sequence). This CDR3 reads CASSVPGAYEQYF. As DNA, the CDR3 is TGTGCCAGCAGCGTACCCGGGGCCTACGAGCAGTACTTC.

V usage is TRBV10-3 and J usage is TRBJ1-1, with 8 bases fitting TRBD1. CDR3 length: 15 amino acids. With 0 bases clipped from V and 1 base from J, the junction kept 1 base outside the gene matches. Germline CDR1 and CDR2: ENHRY and SYGVKD. The CDR3 protein is CAISESGQGNTEAFF. As DNA, the CDR3 is TGTGCCATCAGTGAGTCAGGACAGGGGAACACTGAAGCTTTCTTT.

The V gene is TRBV9, the J gene TRBJ2-7; 8 bases map to TRBD1. Germline V lookup: CDR1 SGDLS, CDR2 YYNGEE. V was clipped by 3 bases and J by 1 base; unmatched bases: 3. The CDR3 is 14 amino acids. The CDR3 here is CASSEGDRSYEQYF. The CDR3 region has the DNA TGTGCCAGCAGCGAGGGGGACAGGTCCTACGAGCAGTACTTC.

The chain couples TRBV7-9 to TRBJ2-7, with D perhaps TRBD1 or TRBD2 (5 bases each). Trimming took off 8 bases at V and 0 bases at J, with 14 bases between the two ends. The germline CDR1 and CDR2 sequences are SEHNR and FQNEAQ (reference sequence). The CDR3 is 14 amino acids. This CDR3 is CASEELGVSYEQYF. CDR3 in DNA: TGTGCCAGCGAGGAACTAGGGGTCTCCTACGAGCAGTACTTC.

The chain combines TRBV19 with TRBJ2-3; 9 bases are a match to TRBD2. CDR1 is LNHDA and CDR2 is SQIVND in the germline V gene (reference sequence). J gave up 7 bases and V 3 bases, and 8 bases lay outside the gene matches. The CDR3 is made up of 15 amino acids. This chain's CDR3 is CASSIVLAGLHTQYF. As DNA, the CDR3 is TGTGCCAGTAGTATTGTGCTAGCGGGGCTTCATACGCAGTATTTT.

This chain joins TRBV6-1 and TRBJ1-1; 7 bases are shared with TRBD1. The germline CDR1 and CDR2 sequences are MNHNS and SASEGT. There are 15 residues in the CDR3. Trimming removed 5 bases from V and 0 bases from J; junction bases left unmatched: 6. CDR3 nucleotide sequence: TGTGCCAGCAGTCCAACAGGGGCCCTGAACACTGAAGCTTTCTTT. It codes for CASSPTGALNTEAFF.

The chain recombines TRBV10-2 with TRBJ2-1; D is possibly TRBD1 (5 bases). Germline V gene sequence: CDR1 WSHSY, CDR2 SAAADI. This CDR3 is built from 13 residues. V was pared by 8 bases and J by 4 bases, with 12 bases between. The CDR3: CASGTTVYNEQFF. As DNA, the CDR3 is TGCGCCAGCGGAACGACAGTGTACAATGAGCAGTTCTTC.

The chain recombines TRBV28 with TRBJ2-2; the match to TRBD2 covers 8 bases. V was clipped by 5 bases and J by 4 bases; unmatched bases: 9. Germline V gene lookup returns CDR1 MDHEN and CDR2 SYDVKM. The CDR3 sequence is 16 residues long. The CDR3 spells CASSPAGGFGTGELFF. CDR3 DNA: TGTGCCAGCAGTCCCGCGGGAGGATTCGGCACCGGGGAGCTGTTTTTT. The whole variable domain, filled in from reference TRBV28 and TRBJ2-2, reads DVKVTQSSRYLVKRTGEKVFLECVQDMDHENMFWYRQDPGLGLRLIYFSYDVKMKEKGDIPEGYSVSREKKERFSLILESASTNQTSMYLCASSPAGGFGTGELFFGEGSRLTVL.

This chain connects TRBV6-5 to TRBJ1-1; D perhaps matches TRBD1 (5 bases). Trimming left V 7 bases short and J 1 base short, with 13 bases between. Germline V lookup: CDR1 MNHEY, CDR2 SVGAGI. This CDR3 contains 14 residues. The CDR3 nucleotides read TGTGCCAGCAACCTCGGGGGTTGGAACACTGAAGCTTTCTTT. Translating gives CASNLGGWNTEAFF.